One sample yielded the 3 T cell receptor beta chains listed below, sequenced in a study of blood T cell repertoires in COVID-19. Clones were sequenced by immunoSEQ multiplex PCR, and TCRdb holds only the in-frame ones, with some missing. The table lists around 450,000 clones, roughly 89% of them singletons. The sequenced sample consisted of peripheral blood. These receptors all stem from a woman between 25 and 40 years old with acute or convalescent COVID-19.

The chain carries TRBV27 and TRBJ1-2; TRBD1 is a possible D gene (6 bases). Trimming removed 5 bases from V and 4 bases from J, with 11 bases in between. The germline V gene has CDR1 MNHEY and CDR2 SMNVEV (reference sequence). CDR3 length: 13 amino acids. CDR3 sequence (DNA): TGTGCCAGCAGTGAACGAGGGGGCTATGGCTACACCTTC. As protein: CASSERGGYGYTF.

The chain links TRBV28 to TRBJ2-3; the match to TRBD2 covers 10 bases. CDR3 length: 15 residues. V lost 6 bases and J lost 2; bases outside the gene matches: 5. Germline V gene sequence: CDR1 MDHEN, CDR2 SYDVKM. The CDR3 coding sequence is TGTGCCAGCAGCTCTAGCGGGGGCCACACAGATACGCAGTATTTT. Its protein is CASSSSGGHTDTQYF.

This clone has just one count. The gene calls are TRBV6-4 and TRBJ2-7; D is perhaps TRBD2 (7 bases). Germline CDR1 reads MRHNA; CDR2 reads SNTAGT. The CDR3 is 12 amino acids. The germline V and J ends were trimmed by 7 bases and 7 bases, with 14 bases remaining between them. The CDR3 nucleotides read TGTGCCAGCACTGGGGGGGCGCGTGAGCAGTACTTC. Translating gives CASTGGAREQYF.